This entry lists 15 T cell receptor beta chains sequenced from one sample in a study of blood T cell repertoires in COVID-19 (dated by TCRdb to the early 2020s). The protocol used for the library was the immunoSEQ multiplex PCR assay. Imported from immuneACCESS, the table was reduced by TCRdb to in-frame sequences with V and J called. These copies leave out some clones; in studies compared against another copy, an unresolved V gene accounts for under half, and the cause of the remainder is not known. The sample data list about 270,000 clones, and 85% to 90% of these were observed just once. Over 2% of the sample comes from the top ten. Input material: PBMCs or T cells enriched from blood (not recorded which). The receptors here all came from a woman aged 18-35 years who had recovered from COVID-19.

This clone turned up a few times. This chain uses TRBV5-6 with TRBJ1-4; TRBD1 aligns across 9 bases. The germline V gene has CDR1 SGHDT and CDR2 YYEEEE. The trim removed 4 bases at V and 8 bases at J, leaving 9 bases unmatched. This CDR3 has 15 residues. The CDR3 sequence: CASSVRQGGIEKLFF. The CDR3 DNA reads TGTGCCAGCAGCGTCCGACAGGGGGGGATAGAAAAACTGTTTTTT.

This chain connects TRBV5-1 to TRBJ2-5; unclear D gene. This CDR3 spans 15 amino acids. Germline V gives CDR1 SGHRS, CDR2 YFSETQ. With 4 bases removed from V and 2 bases from J, the gap between germline ends came to 15 bases. The CDR3 bases are TGCGCCAGCAGCCCGAATGGGCCCTTACAAGAGACCCAGTACTTC. Translated, it gives CASSPNGPLQETQYF.

This chain links TRBV27 with TRBJ1-3; no definite D call. Germline V lookup: CDR1 MNHEY, CDR2 SMNVEV (reference sequence). V gave up 0 bases and J gave up 2 bases, with 5 bases separating them. The CDR3 has 14 residues. CDR3 nucleotide sequence: TGTGCCAGCAGTTTATCCGTTACTGGAAACACCATATATTTT. It is translated as CASSLSVTGNTIYF.

The chain recombines TRBV6-5 with TRBJ2-7; no reliable D call. The CDR3 totals 16 residues. Trimming pared 4 bases from V and 5 bases from J, leaving 21 bases between. CDR1 is MNHEY and CDR2 is SVGAGI in the germline V gene. CDR3 coding DNA: TGTGCCAGCAGTTCCACACCCTGGCCCCAGGCAGACGAGCAGTACTTC. Its protein product is CASSSTPWPQADEQYF.

V gene TRBV6-5 combines with J gene TRBJ2-7; 12 nucleotides line up with TRBD1. The germline V gene encodes CDR1 MNHEY and CDR2 SVGAGI. V lost 7 bases and J lost 5; bases outside the gene matches: 9. This CDR3 comprises 15 residues. The CDR3 sequence: CASKNRDRGQDEQYF. In nucleotides, the CDR3 is TGTGCCAGCAAAAACCGGGACAGGGGGCAGGACGAGCAGTACTTC.

This rearrangement joins TRBV30 to TRBJ2-3, with 9 bases that match TRBD2. CDR1 and CDR2 (germline): GTSNPN, SVGIG (reference sequence). CDR3 size: 13 residues. The trim removed 5 bases at V and 2 bases at J, leaving 2 bases unmatched. For the CDR3, the DNA is TGTGCCTGGTCTAGCGGGGTCACAGATACGCAGTATTTT. Amino acids: CAWSSGVTDTQYF.

This chain joins TRBV27 and TRBJ2-7; 7 nucleotides align to TRBD2. CDR1 MNHEY and CDR2 SMNVEV come from the germline V gene (reference sequence). After removal of 2 bases from V and 5 bases from J, the junction contained 3 bases not matched to a gene. This CDR3 has 13 residues. The DNA for the CDR3 is TGTGCCAGCAGTTTAAGGGAGGGTGACGAGCAGTACTTC. Protein: CASSLREGDEQYF.

CDR3 coding DNA: TGTGCCAGTAGTATTTCGGCTAACTATGGCTACACCTTC. Translation gives CASSISANYGYTF. The chain is built from TRBV19 and TRBJ1-2, with D hard to call. V lost 3 bases to trimming and J lost 0 bases, with 5 bases between them. The germline V gene encodes CDR1 LNHDA and CDR2 SQIVND (reference sequence). The CDR3 has 13 residues.

The chain combines TRBV5-4 with TRBJ1-6; TRBD1 is a possible D gene (6 bases). CDR1 is SGHNT and CDR2 is YYREEE in the germline V gene (reference sequence). V was trimmed by 4 bases and J by 7 bases, leaving 15 bases between them. The CDR3 covers 15 residues. Here the CDR3 reads CASSPQRQANSPLHF. The DNA for the CDR3 is TGTGCCAGCAGCCCCCAAAGACAGGCAAATTCACCCCTCCACTTT.

The chain combines TRBV12-3 or TRBV12-4 with TRBJ2-7, with D perhaps matching TRBD1 (5 bases). Deletions cut 3 bases from V and 4 bases from J, with 10 bases between. There are 13 residues in the CDR3. The CDR3 is CASSFGRAYEQYF. CDR3 in DNA: TGTGCCAGCAGTTTCGGCAGGGCATACGAGCAGTACTTC.

About this clone: The junction shows a germline mismatch at one end, possibly a read error. The chain recombines TRBV3-1 (or the pseudogene TRBV3-2) with TRBJ2-2; weak D call: TRBD2 (6 bases). From germline, CDR1 is LGHDT and CDR2 YNNKEL (reference sequence). CDR3 size: 13 residues. The CDR3 region is CASSQAGAWEVFF. CDR3 DNA sequence: TGTGCCAGCAGCCAAGCCGGGGCATGGGAGGTGTTTTTT.

The CDR3 loop reads CASSVGAGRIRTQYF. CDR3 nucleotide sequence: TGTGCCAGCAGCGTAGGAGCGGGGCGCATACGGACCCAGTACTTC. This chain joins TRBV9 and TRBJ2-5; 7 bases map to TRBD2. After removal of 0 bases from V and 7 bases from J, the junction contained 9 bases not matched to a gene. This CDR3 contains 15 residues. CDR1 is SGDLS, CDR2 YYNGEE, per germline.

The chain has TRBV3-1 (or the pseudogene TRBV3-2) and TRBJ2-3; 13 nucleotides agree with TRBD2. The CDR3 has 17 residues. Germline CDR1 LGHDT, CDR2 YNNKEL (reference sequence). The V segment lost 2 bases and the J segment 4 bases; nucleotides outside the gene matches: 6. The CDR3 nucleotides are TGTGCCAGCAGCCAACTCGGACTAGCGGGGGATGCAGATACGCAGTATTTT. Residues: CASSQLGLAGDADTQYF.

The chain couples TRBV6-6 to TRBJ2-1, with 14 bases identical to TRBD2. The CDR3 runs 20 residues. Trimming at V came to 5 bases and at J to 1 base, leaving 13 bases not matched to a gene. CDR1 MNHNY and CDR2 SVGAGI come from the germline V gene (reference sequence). In nucleotides, the CDR3 is TGTGCCAGCAGTCCTACTCCAGGACTAGCGGGGGGCGAGTCCTACAATGAGCAGTTCTTC. Its protein is CASSPTPGLAGGESYNEQFF.

This rearrangement joins TRBV20-1 to TRBJ2-2, with D maybe TRBD2 (6 bases). The CDR3 has 12 amino acids. The germline V and J ends were trimmed by 6 bases and 5 bases, with 10 bases remaining between them. Germline V gene data show CDR1 as DFQATT and CDR2 as SNEGSKA (reference sequence). CDR3 bases: TGCAGTGCCAGTGGAGGGACCGGGGAGCTGTTTTTT. It specifies CSASGGTGELFF.